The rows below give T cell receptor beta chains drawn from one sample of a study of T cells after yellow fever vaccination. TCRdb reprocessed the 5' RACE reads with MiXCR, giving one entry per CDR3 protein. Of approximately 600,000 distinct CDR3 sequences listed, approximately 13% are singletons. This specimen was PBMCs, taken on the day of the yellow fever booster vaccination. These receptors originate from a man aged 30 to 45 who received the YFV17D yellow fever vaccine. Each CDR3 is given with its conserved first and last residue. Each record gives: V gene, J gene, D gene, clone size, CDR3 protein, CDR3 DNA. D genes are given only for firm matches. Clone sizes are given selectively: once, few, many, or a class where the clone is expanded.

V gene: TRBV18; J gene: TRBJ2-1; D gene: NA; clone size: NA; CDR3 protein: CASSISLFNEQFF; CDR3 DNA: TGTGCCAGCTCTATCTCCCTTTTCAATGAGCAGTTCTTC
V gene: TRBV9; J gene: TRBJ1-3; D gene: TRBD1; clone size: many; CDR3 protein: CASSVVPGGHLSGNTIYF; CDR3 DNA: TGTGCCAGCAGCGTAGTGCCAGGGGGCCATCTCTCTGGAAACACCATATATTTT
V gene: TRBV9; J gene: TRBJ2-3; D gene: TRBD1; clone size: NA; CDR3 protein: CASSVEGDRGVTDTQYF; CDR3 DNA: TGTGCCAGCAGCGTAGAAGGGGACAGGGGGGTCACAGATACGCAGTATTTT
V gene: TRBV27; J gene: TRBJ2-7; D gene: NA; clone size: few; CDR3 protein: CASRSHAGIMDEQYF; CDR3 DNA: TGTGCCAGCAGATCCCATGCGGGCATCATGGACGAGCAGTACTTC
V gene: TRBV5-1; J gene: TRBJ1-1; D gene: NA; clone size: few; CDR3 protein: CASSLERGSNTEAFF; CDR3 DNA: TGCGCCAGCAGCTTGGAGCGGGGCTCGAACACTGAAGCTTTCTTT
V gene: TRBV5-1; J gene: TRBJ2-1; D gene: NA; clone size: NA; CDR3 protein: CASSQSPELYNEQFF; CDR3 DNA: TGCGCCAGCAGCCAATCCCCGGAGCTCTACAATGAGCAGTTCTTC
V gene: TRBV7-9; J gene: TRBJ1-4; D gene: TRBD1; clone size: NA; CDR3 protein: CASSQGARVLANEKLFF; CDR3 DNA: TGTGCCAGCAGCCAGGGGGCGAGGGTTCTCGCTAATGAAAAACTGTTTTTT
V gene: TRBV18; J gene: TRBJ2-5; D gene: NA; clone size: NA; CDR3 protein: CASSPPAGQETQYF; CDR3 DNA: TGTGCCAGCTCACCACCGGCAGGGCAAGAGACCCAGTACTTC
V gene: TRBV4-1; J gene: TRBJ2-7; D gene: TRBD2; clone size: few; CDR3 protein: CASSQDWEGNEQYF; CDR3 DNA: TGCGCCAGCAGCCAAGATTGGGAGGGCAACGAGCAGTACTTC
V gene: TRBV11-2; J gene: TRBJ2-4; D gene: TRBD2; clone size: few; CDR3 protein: CASRIPSGGGIQYF; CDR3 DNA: TGTGCCAGCAGGATTCCGAGCGGGGGAGGCATTCAGTACTTC
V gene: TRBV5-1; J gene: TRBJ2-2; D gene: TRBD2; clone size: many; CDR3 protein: CASSSAGGPAGGELFF; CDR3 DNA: TGCGCCAGCAGCTCAGCGGGAGGGCCGGCTGGCGGGGAGCTGTTTTTT
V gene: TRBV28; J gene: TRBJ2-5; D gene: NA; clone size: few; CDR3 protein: CASSSGQTGETQYF; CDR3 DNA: TGTGCCAGCAGCAGTGGACAGACGGGAGAGACCCAGTACTTC
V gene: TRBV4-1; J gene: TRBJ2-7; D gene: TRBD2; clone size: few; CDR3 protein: CASSQDKASGTYEQYF; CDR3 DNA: TGCGCCAGCAGCCAAGATAAGGCTAGCGGGACGTACGAGCAGTACTTC
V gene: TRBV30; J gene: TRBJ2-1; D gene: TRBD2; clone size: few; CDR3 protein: CAWSWGGDNEQFF; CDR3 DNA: TGTGCCTGGAGTTGGGGAGGGGACAATGAGCAGTTCTTC
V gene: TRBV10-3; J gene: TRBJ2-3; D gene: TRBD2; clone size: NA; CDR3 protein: CAISDGEGLSDTQYF; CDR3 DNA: TGTGCCATCAGTGATGGGGAGGGCCTGTCAGATACGCAGTATTTT
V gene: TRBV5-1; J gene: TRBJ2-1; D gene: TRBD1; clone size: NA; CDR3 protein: CASSGTGVYEQFF; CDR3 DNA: TGCGCCAGCAGCGGGACAGGGGTATATGAGCAGTTCTTC
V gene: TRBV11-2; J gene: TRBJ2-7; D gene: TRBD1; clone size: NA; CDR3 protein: CASSLPSLPGQGIIDYEQYF; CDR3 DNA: TGTGCCAGCAGCTTACCCTCTCTACCGGGACAGGGAATTATCGACTACGAGCAGTACTTC
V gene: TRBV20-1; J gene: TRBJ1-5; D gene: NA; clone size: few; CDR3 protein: CSAIPGHPNQPQHF; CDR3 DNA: TGCAGTGCTATCCCGGGACACCCCAATCAGCCCCAGCATTTT
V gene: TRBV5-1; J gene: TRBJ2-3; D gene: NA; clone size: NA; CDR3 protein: CASSFTHSDTQYF; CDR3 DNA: TGCGCCAGCAGCTTCACCCACTCAGATACGCAGTATTTT
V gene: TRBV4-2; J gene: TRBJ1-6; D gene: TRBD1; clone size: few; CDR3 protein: CASGVTGTADSPLHF; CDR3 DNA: TGTGCCAGCGGGGTGACCGGGACAGCAGATTCACCCCTCCACTTT
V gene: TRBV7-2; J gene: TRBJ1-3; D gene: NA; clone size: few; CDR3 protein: CASIFPGGGRNTIYF; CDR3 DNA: TGTGCCAGCATCTTCCCGGGAGGGGGGAGAAACACCATATATTTT
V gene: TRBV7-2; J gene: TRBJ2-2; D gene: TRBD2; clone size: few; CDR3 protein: CASSPSSGKRGGELFF; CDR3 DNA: TGTGCCAGCAGCCCTTCTAGCGGGAAACGGGGCGGGGAGCTGTTTTTT
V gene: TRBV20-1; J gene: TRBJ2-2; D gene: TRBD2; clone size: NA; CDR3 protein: CSAGLERGRTTGELFF; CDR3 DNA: TGCAGTGCTGGCCTTGAGCGCGGGAGGACCACCGGGGAGCTGTTTTTT
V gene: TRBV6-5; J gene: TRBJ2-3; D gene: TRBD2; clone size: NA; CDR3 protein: CASSYPGLAGMDTQYF; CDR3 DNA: TGTGCCAGCAGTTACCCCGGACTAGCGGGGATGGATACGCAGTATTTT
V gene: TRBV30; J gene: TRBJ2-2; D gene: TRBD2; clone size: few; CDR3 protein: CAWSVVAGLFTGELFF; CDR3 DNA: TGTGCCTGGAGTGTTGTAGCGGGGCTATTCACCGGGGAGCTGTTTTTT
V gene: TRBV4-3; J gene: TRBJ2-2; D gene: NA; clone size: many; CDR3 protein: CASSGTGNTGELFF; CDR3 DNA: TGCGCCAGCAGCGGTACAGGGAACACCGGGGAGCTGTTTTTT
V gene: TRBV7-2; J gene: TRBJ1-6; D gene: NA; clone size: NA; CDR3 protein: CASSLLNSPLHF; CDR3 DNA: TGTGCCAGCAGCTTACTCAATTCACCCCTCCACTTT
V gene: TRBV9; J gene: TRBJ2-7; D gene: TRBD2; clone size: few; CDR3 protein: CASSVVTSGGEQYF; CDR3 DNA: TGTGCCAGCAGCGTAGTAACTAGCGGGGGGGAGCAGTACTTC
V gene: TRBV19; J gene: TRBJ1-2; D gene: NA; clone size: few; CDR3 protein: CASSIWGGYTF; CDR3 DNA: TGTGCCAGTAGTATCTGGGGAGGCTACACCTTC
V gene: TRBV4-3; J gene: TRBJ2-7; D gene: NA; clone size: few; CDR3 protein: CASSQALGGVIYEQYF; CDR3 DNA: TGCGCCAGCAGCCAGGCTCTCGGCGGAGTGATATACGAGCAGTACTTC
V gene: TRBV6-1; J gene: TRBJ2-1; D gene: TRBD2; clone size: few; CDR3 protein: CASSPLASGSLYNEQFF; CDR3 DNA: TGTGCCAGCAGTCCTCTGGCTAGCGGGAGCCTTTACAATGAGCAGTTCTTC
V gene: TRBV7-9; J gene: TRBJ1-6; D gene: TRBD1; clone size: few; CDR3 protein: CASSLAWADRGYSPLHF; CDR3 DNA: TGTGCCAGCAGCTTAGCGTGGGCGGACAGGGGGTACTCACCCCTCCACTTT